This entry is about one T cell receptor beta chain. Its specificity is unknown. The CDR3 sequence is 13 residues long. The germline V gene has CDR1 SGHTA and CDR2 FQGNSA. Trimming removed 1 base from V and 7 bases from J, with 11 bases in between. Preparation of the TCRbeta library used unique molecular identifiers. TCRdb independently ran MiXCR on the PCR reads; one entry per CDR3 protein. Altogether roughly 790,000 distinct CDR3 sequences are present, around 17% being singletons, with the ten largest covering just under 5%. These data belong to a study of T-cell reconstitution after alpha-beta-depleted transplantation in children. Study outcomes and limitations: As was reported, about two months after transplant, alpha-beta T cells came from several hundred expanded graft clones.

Sequencing used PBMCs, mostly from graft donor cells, obtained 360 days after TCRalphabeta/CD19-depleted stem cell transplant. This TCR came from a male patient between 10 and 17 years old who had a stem cell transplant for acute lymphoblastic leukemia, so the T cells may come from the graft donor. This chain uses TRBV7-2 with TRBJ2-7; D is uncertain. CDR3 residues: CASSLGGWPEQYF. For the CDR3, the DNA is TGTGCCAGCAGCTTAGGGGGATGGCCTGAGCAGTACTTC.